One and the same sample provided the 14 T cell receptor beta chains below, sequenced in a study of T-cell reconstitution after alpha-beta-depleted transplantation in children. The TCRbeta library incorporated unique molecular identifiers. TCRdb reprocessed the PCR reads via MiXCR and lists one record per CDR3 protein. The repertoire has about 200,000 distinct CDR3 sequences, less than 15% of them found once; the top ten carry less than 15%. Specimen: PBMCs from the stem cell graft donor, collected from the stem cell graft. The receptors were gathered from a human donor who donated a stem cell graft to a child with acute lymphoblastic leukemia.

The chain employs TRBV12-3 or TRBV12-4 and TRBJ1-2, with D uncertain. V dropped 6 bases and J dropped 5 bases, with 13 bases sitting between them. This CDR3 has 13 amino acids. The CDR3, as DNA: TGTGCCAGCAGAAGTGACAAGATGTATGGCTACACCTTC. Its protein product is CASRSDKMYGYTF.

This clonotype was counted ten times or more. This rearrangement joins TRBV12-3 or TRBV12-4 to TRBJ2-5, with D perhaps matching TRBD1 or TRBD2 (5 bases each). V was pared by 10 bases and J by 3 bases, with 15 bases between. The CDR3 length is 13 residues. CDR3 nucleotide sequence: TGTGCCATCACTTCGACAGCGGAAGAGACCCAGTACTTC. Translating gives CAITSTAEETQYF.

The V call is TRBV28, the J call TRBJ2-1, with TRBD2 matching over 9 bases. CDR3 length: 16 amino acids. Looked up from germline, CDR1 is MDHEN and CDR2 is SYDVKM. With V trimmed by 7 bases and J by 5 bases, 12 bases remained unmatched. The CDR3 DNA sequence: TGTGCCAGCACCTCGAGTTTTAGCGGGAGCCACAATGAGCAGTTCTTC. This codes for CASTSSFSGSHNEQFF.

This clonotype showed up many times. Its ends do not fully match the called genes, so a read error is possible. This sequence joins TRBV6-5 and TRBJ2-7; a weak D match, TRBD1 (5 bases). In germline, CDR1 is MNHEY, CDR2 SVGAGI. The CDR3 spans 11 residues. The CDR3 sequence is CASRAVDTLNF. The CDR3 coding sequence is TGTGCCAGTCGGGCTGTGGACACATTGAACTTC.

This clonotype was recorded many times. The genes are TRBV20-1 and TRBJ2-7; D gene uncertain. Trimming shortened V by 8 bases and J by 0 bases, and 17 bases separated the two germline ends. Germline V gene data show CDR1 as DFQATT and CDR2 as SNEGSKA (reference sequence). The CDR3 length is 14 residues. The CDR3 loop is CSSANAQGSYEQYF. The DNA for the CDR3 is TGCAGTTCCGCGAATGCTCAAGGCTCCTACGAGCAGTACTTC.

This clonotype appeared many times. J is TRBJ2-1 and V is TRBV5-1; 12 nucleotides line up with TRBD2. There are 15 residues in the CDR3. Losses at the gene ends were 4 bases for V and 5 bases for J; bases not matched to a gene: 4. In germline, CDR1 is SGHRS, CDR2 YFSETQ. CDR3 amino acids: CASSPGLAGDNEQFF. CDR3 DNA: TGCGCCAGCAGCCCGGGACTAGCGGGCGACAATGAGCAGTTCTTC.

Points on this clonotype: This sequence may be a read error, since a much larger clone differs from it by one base. The gene calls are TRBV6-6 and TRBJ1-2, with D unclear. Trimming shortened V by 6 bases and J by 2 bases, and 10 bases separated the two germline ends. This CDR3 spans 13 amino acids. Germline V CDR1 and CDR2: MNHNY, SVGAGI (reference sequence). CDR3 DNA sequence: TGTGCCAGCAGCAAACTTAGCAACTATGGCTACACCTTC. Translation gives CASSKLSNYGYTF.

This clonotype was picked up many times. The CDR3 sequence is CASSTRGGTYEQYF. CDR3 nucleotide sequence: TGTGCCAGCAGCACGAGGGGGGGCACCTACGAGCAGTACTTC. The V call is TRBV27, the J call TRBJ2-7; a possible D gene is TRBD2 (7 bases). Trimming removed 6 bases at V and 2 bases at J, with 14 bases between. Germline CDR1 MNHEY, CDR2 SMNVEV (reference sequence). CDR3 length: 14 residues.

This clonotype was seen many times. The V gene is TRBV11-1, the J gene TRBJ1-1, with D uncertain. Germline lookup yields CDR1 SGHAT and CDR2 FQDESV (reference sequence). The CDR3 length is 15 residues. V was cut by 3 bases and J by 0 bases, with 11 bases left in between. The CDR3 spells CASSLSGKVNTEAFF. CDR3 DNA sequence: TGTGCCAGCAGCTTGTCGGGGAAGGTGAACACTGAAGCTTTCTTT. Together with reference TRBV11-1 and TRBJ1-1, the CDR3 gives the full variable domain: EAEVAQSPRYKITEKSQAVAFWCDPISGHATLYWYRQILGQGPELLVQFQDESVVDDSQLPKDRFSAERLKGVDSTLKIQPAELGDSAMYLCASSLSGKVNTEAFFGQGTRLTVV.

This clonotype was recorded at least ten times. The rearrangement joins TRBV12-3 or TRBV12-4 to TRBJ1-1; no reliable D call. Trimming left V 6 bases short and J 0 bases short, with 11 bases between. The CDR3 covers 14 residues. The DNA of the CDR3 is TGTGCCAGCAGGACCGGGTTGTTGAACACTGAAGCTTTCTTT. Amino acids: CASRTGLLNTEAFF.

The chain recombines TRBV28 with TRBJ2-5; tentatively, D is TRBD1 or TRBD2 (6 bases each). V lost 6 bases and J lost 2, with 16 bases in between. CDR1 is MDHEN and CDR2 is SYDVKM in the germline V gene. The length of the CDR3 is 15 residues. The CDR3 DNA reads TGTGCCAGCAGGGGGGGCTGGGGGACTCAAGAGACCCAGTACTTC. Its translation is CASRGGWGTQETQYF.

This clonotype was found a few times. The chain joins TRBV29-1 to TRBJ2-6; D gene uncertain. The germline V gene encodes CDR1 SQVTM and CDR2 ANQGSEA. The V end lost 3 bases, the J end lost 2 bases, and 5 bases lay between the germline ends. The CDR3 sequence is 13 residues long. For the CDR3, the DNA is TGCAGCGTTGACGCCGCTGGGGCCAACGTCCTGACTTTC. Residues: CSVDAAGANVLTF.

This clonotype occurred many times. The V call is TRBV29-1, the J call TRBJ1-1; TRBD1 might be the D (6 bases). This CDR3 region has 12 residues. V lost 4 bases and J lost 7, with 13 bases in between. CDR1 and CDR2 (germline): SQVTM, ANQGSEA. The CDR3 nucleotides are TGCAGCGTTGGCAGGGGAGCAGGTGAAGCTTTCTTT. Residues: CSVGRGAGEAFF. The full variable domain, in which reference TRBV29-1 and TRBJ1-1 provide the parts outside the CDR3, is SAVISQKPSRDICQRGTSLTIQCQVDSQVTMMFWYRQQPGQSLTLIATANQGSEATYESGFVIDKFPISRPNLTFSTLTVSNMSPEDSSIYLCSVGRGAGEAFFGQGTRLTVV.

The chain couples TRBV7-6 to TRBJ2-7; a weak D match, TRBD1 (6 bases). Germline assignment: CDR1 SGHVS and CDR2 FNYEAQ. Trimming took off 5 bases at V and 5 bases at J, with 16 bases between the two ends. This CDR3 has 14 residues. CDR3 DNA sequence: TGTGCCAGCAGCCCACAACCGCAGGGGAACGAGCAGTACTTC. Translated, it gives CASSPQPQGNEQYF.